Reported below is one T cell receptor beta chain. This clonotype turned up a few times. The antigen it recognizes is unknown. Per-base quality was not reported, and no clone a single base away is much larger than it. Taken from the germline V gene, the CDR1 and CDR2 loops are SGHRS and YFSETQ. The CDR3 runs 16 amino acids, cysteine and phenylalanine included. CDR3 DNA only is kept here, 48 bases in frame from base 1. V lost 0 bases and J lost 6 bases, and the count of bases not matched to a germline gene is 8. Stable Graves' hyperthyroidism was defined as no progression to ophthalmopathy during 18 months of follow-up. Hyperthyroidism patients were newly diagnosed, with disease duration under 2 months, and aged 18 to 65 years. Exclusion was applied to patients with uncontrolled infections, other autoimmune diseases, pregnancy or lactation. Clinical symptoms, serum thyroxine and TRAb, thyroid ultrasound, and orbital computed tomography formed the basis for the diagnoses. PBMCs were isolated from more than 9 ml of fresh peripheral blood by Ficoll-Paque density gradient centrifugation. Total RNA was extracted using Trizol reagent, and RNA quality was assessed on an Agilent 2100 Bioanalyzer.

These data come from a study of T cells in Graves' hyperthyroidism and ophthalmopathy (dated 2019 in TCRdb). Context from the whole study: Peripheral blood was sampled at the time of initial diagnosis, prior to any treatment. A discovery cohort of 95 to 100 patients, approximately 44 with Graves' ophthalmopathy and 57 with stable Graves' hyperthyroidism, was used to find distinguishing TCR V-J signatures. An independent validation cohort of about 19 hyperthyroidism patients and approximately 17 patients who later progressed to ophthalmopathy tested prospective prediction of ophthalmopathy. The 100 or so discovery patients were randomly split 7:3 into training and test sets. Thyroid tissue and blood T-cell repertoires from six Graves' hyperthyroidism patients were also compared in the study. After sampling, hyperthyroidism patients received methimazole starting at 30 mg daily, and ophthalmopathy patients received high-dose intravenous methylprednisolone. The paper reports TCR Vbeta CDR3 sequencing of some 140 peripheral blood samples: 43 ophthalmopathy, over 70 hyperthyroidism and approximately 17 progressor patients.

The study at large found these results: Blood samples also contained most of the expanded thyroid clonotypes (frequency above 0.001), which suggests that blood repertoires may reflect thyroid immune responses. A 13 V-J signature model separated ophthalmopathy from stable hyperthyroidism, with roughly 88% sensitivity and 81.08% specificity in cross-validation and 80%/75% in testing. In validation, the model predicted progression to ophthalmopathy a median of roughly 6.1 months before onset, with 65% to 71% sensitivity and about 75% specificity. No statistical method was used to fix the sample size in advance, and group allocation was not hidden from the investigators.

Amplification of TCR beta CDR3 regions was carried out from RNA transcripts. For the first round of RT-PCR on the TCR CDR3, the HTBI primer set was used together with the Qiagen OneStep RT-PCR kit. Libraries were constructed in a second round of multiplex PCR, after which size selection and purification were performed. Libraries were sequenced paired-end with 100 bp reads on an Illumina HiSeq2000. For the original study's pipeline: Raw data were processed with SOAPnuke, discarding reads with adapters, uncalled bases, mean Phred below 15, or no exact constant-primer or identifier match. High-quality paired reads were merged using COPE v1.2.5, and each unique nucleotide sequence was defined as a clonotype. MiTCR v1.1 was used to align clonotypes to the IMGT TRBV, TRBD and TRBJ reference segments. The analysis included only V-J combinations with a frequency above 0.0001, which together covered approximately 99% of the repertoires. A TCS score was defined as the ratio between F50 (clonal expansion) and ExV (chaos), using BLOSUM62-based TCRdist between CDR3 peptides within each V-J. Welch's t-statistics and random forest reduced roughly 530 V-J features to roughly 13, which were used in a naive Bayes classifier (R e1071). Through fastp at Q25 and MiXCR, TCRdb rebuilt clones from the public reads, retaining in-frame beta chains. For every CDR3 protein sequence, its rows merge into one entry that carries the most common genes and DNA. The V and J calls reflect TCRdb's pipeline rather than the authors' work. The sample data list roughly 700,000 distinct CDR3 sequences, and 17% of these were observed just once. 15% to 17% of the sample comes from the top ten.

The chain was built from TRBV5-1 and TRBJ2-2, and 7 junction bases match TRBD2. This clonotype was obtained from a man between 50 and 59 years old with Graves' hyperthyroidism. Sequenced: blood. The encoded CDR3 is CASSLDLAVRAGELFF. The nucleotides are TGCGCCAGCAGCTTGGATCTAGCGGTTAGGGCCGGGGAGCTGTTTTTT.